This TCR beta chain was found in a study of Ad26.COV2.S vaccination and SARS-CoV-2 variants. Across the study: Each vaccinee took Ad26.COV2.S intramuscularly, once or twice 56 days apart.

The table came from immunoSEQ multiplex PCR; TCRdb's copy has only in-frame clones and leaves some out. The sample consists of roughly 420,000 clones, around 87% of them appearing once. Germline V gives CDR1 SNHLY, CDR2 FYNNEI. The CDR3 is 15 residues long. V gave up 2 bases and J gave up 2 bases, with 13 bases separating them. This clone was found once. Its cognate antigen is unknown. Treatment here: approximately 18 received Ad26.COV2.S at low or high dose, single or two shots; about five received placebo; per-sample allocation not given. Day 63 after the first injection of vaccine or placebo was the sampling time. Study-wide findings and caveats: Spike-specific CD8+ and CD4+ T cell responses reportedly showed substantial breadth after vaccination. Overall T cell responses may have been underestimated by the analyses of TCR breadth and depth.

The material was peripheral blood, obtained in a trial of Ad26.COV2.S vaccine versus placebo. The receptor's source is a person between 18 and 65 years old who received the Ad26.COV2.S COVID-19 vaccine or a placebo. The chain is built from TRBV2 and TRBJ2-7; D is unresolved. The CDR3 loop reads CASSESLTNTYEQYF. The DNA for the CDR3 is TGTGCCAGCAGTGAAAGCCTTACTAATACCTACGAGCAGTACTTC. The full variable domain, completed using reference TRBV2 and TRBJ2-7, is EPEVTQTPSHQVTQMGQEVILRCVPISNHLYFYWYRQILGQKVEFLVSFYNNEISEKSEIFDDQFSVERPDGSNFTLKIRSTKLEDSAMYFCASSESLTNTYEQYFGPGTRLTVT.